In its sample, the clone carrying this T cell receptor beta chain was seen once. What it binds is unknown. As to time point: week 5, during vaccination. A single vaccine dose contained 300 ug of mutant IDH1 20-mer peptide, and topical imiquimod was used with it. Each tumor in the donors was a new WHO grade 3 or 4 astrocytoma, IDH1-mutant and ATRX-lost. This record belongs to a study of a mutant IDH1 vaccine in newly diagnosed glioma. In the study overall: Eight vaccine doses were administered to patients at weeks 1, 3, 5, 7, 11, 15, 19 and 23. Patients began vaccination 4-6 weeks after radiotherapy alone, or with temozolomide cycles.

V dropped 0 bases and J dropped 2 bases, with 5 bases sitting between them. This CDR3 has 13 amino acids. CDR1 MNHEY and CDR2 SVGAGI come from the germline V gene. Profiling relied on immunoSEQ multiplex PCR, and the TCRdb table lists in-frame clones only, not all of them. This sample has approximately 80,000 clones; 75% to 95% occur once, and the top ten carry roughly 0.56%. Study-level results: Among all patients, vaccine-induced immune responses occurred in around 95%.

The starting material was PBMCs, obtained from a glioma patient whose treatment included an IDH1 peptide vaccine. This clonotype was obtained from a woman aged 45 to 65 with glioma. This chain uses TRBV6-5 with TRBJ2-7, with D tentatively TRBD2 (5 bases). CDR3 in DNA: TGTGCCAGCAGTTACTCCGGGACCTACGAGCAGTACTTC. Translation gives CASSYSGTYEQYF.